The 10 T cell receptor beta chains presented below share a single source sample, sequenced in a study of PD-L1 blockade in urothelial cancer. Clones were sequenced by immunoSEQ multiplex PCR, and TCRdb holds only the in-frame ones, with some missing. The table lists about 81,000 clones, 85% to 95% of them singletons, with approximately 9% in the top ten. The sequencing used PBMCs, collected around atezolizumab (anti-PD-L1) treatment. These receptors all come from a man aged 60 to 69 with urothelial cancer.

The chain has TRBV7-6 and TRBJ1-5; 7 bases align to TRBD1. Per germline, CDR1 SGHVS and CDR2 FNYEAQ. This CDR3 has 15 amino acids. V dropped 4 bases and J dropped 5; count of bases not matched to a gene: 8. CDR3 nucleotide sequence: TGTGCCAGCAGCTCATTGACAGGGTACCATCAGCCCCAGCATTTT. Protein sequence: CASSSLTGYHQPQHF.

This chain connects TRBV4-1 to TRBJ2-3, with 9 nucleotides matching TRBD2. CDR3 size: 16 residues. Germline V gene lookup returns CDR1 MGHRA and CDR2 YSYEKL. J gave up 4 bases and V 2 bases, and 7 bases lay outside the gene matches. CDR3 DNA sequence: TGCGCCAGCAGCCAACGGGTAGCGGGAGTTTCAGATACGCAGTATTTT. Encoded protein: CASSQRVAGVSDTQYF.

This clone was picked up a small number of times. This sequence joins TRBV18 and TRBJ2-2, with 12 bases matching TRBD1. Germline loops: CDR1 KGHSH, CDR2 LQKENI. V shed 3 bases and J 3 bases; nucleotides not matched to a gene: 14. CDR3 length: 20 residues. CDR3 in DNA: TGTGCCAGCTCACCCCCTTCCCGGGACAGGGGGCGAGGAGACACCGGGGAGCTGTTTTTT. Its translation is CASSPPSRDRGRGDTGELFF.

The rearrangement uses TRBV5-1 and TRBJ1-5; 7 nucleotides line up with TRBD1. This CDR3 has 18 residues. Per germline, CDR1 SGHRS and CDR2 YFSETQ. J lost 1 base, V lost 3 bases, and 13 bases had no gene match. CDR3: CASSSGTDSVGSNQPQHF. CDR3 nucleotide sequence: TGCGCCAGCAGCTCGGGGACAGACTCGGTAGGAAGCAATCAGCCCCAGCATTTT.

The rearrangement uses TRBV5-1 and TRBJ1-1; D remains ambiguous. This CDR3 has 16 amino acids. Germline CDR1 and CDR2: SGHRS and YFSETQ. V lost 0 bases and J lost 0, with 12 bases in between. The CDR3: CASSLEPGSMNTEAFF. CDR3 DNA: TGCGCCAGCAGCTTGGAACCCGGGTCTATGAACACTGAAGCTTTCTTT.

The chain uses TRBV11-2 and TRBJ2-3; 7 nucleotides align to TRBD1. The CDR3 totals 17 residues. Germline lookup yields CDR1 SGHAT and CDR2 FQNNGV. The V and J ends lost 1 base and 2 bases, in that order; junction bases with no gene match: 9. Here the CDR3 DNA reads TGTGCCAGCAGCTTAGCGACAGGGTCAGCACTCACAGATACGCAGTATTTT. Its translation: CASSLATGSALTDTQYF.

The genes are TRBV30 and TRBJ2-3; the match to TRBD2 covers 13 bases. There are 14 residues in the CDR3. J gave up 2 bases and V 8 bases, and 4 bases lay outside the gene matches. Germline V gene sequence: CDR1 GTSNPN, CDR2 SVGIG (reference sequence). CDR3 residues: CAETSGGFTDTQYF. The CDR3 region has the DNA TGTGCCGAGACTAGCGGGGGGTTCACAGATACGCAGTATTTT. Variable domain in full (rest from reference TRBV30 and TRBJ2-3): SQTIHQWPATLVQPVGSPLSLECTVEGTSNPNLYWYRQAAGRGLQLLFYSVGIGQISSEVPQNLSASRPQDRQFILSSKKLLLSDSGFYLCAETSGGFTDTQYFGPGTRLTVL.

With respect to this clone: Other nucleotide sequences in the sample specify the same CDR3. This rearrangement joins TRBV5-1 to TRBJ2-7; 12 nucleotides match TRBD2. V lost 0 bases and J lost 3; bases outside the gene matches: 1. Germline values: CDR1 SGHRS, CDR2 YFSETQ. The CDR3 has 15 residues. Here the CDR3 DNA reads TGCGCCAGCAGCTTGGGGACTAGCGGGGACTACGAGCAGTACTTC. This codes for CASSLGTSGDYEQYF.

The chain employs TRBV7-3 and TRBJ2-1; TRBD2 is a possible D gene (6 bases). V was pared by 1 base and J by 5 bases, with 18 bases between. The CDR3 runs to 17 residues. The germline V gene has CDR1 SGHTA and CDR2 FQGTGA. The CDR3 here is CASSLRHGREPDNEQFF. In DNA, the CDR3 is TGTGCCAGCAGCTTAAGACATGGGCGGGAACCGGACAATGAGCAGTTCTTC.

The chain combines TRBV5-4 with TRBJ2-5; 10 bases map to TRBD1. The trim removed 2 bases at V and 5 bases at J, leaving 6 bases unmatched. Per germline, CDR1 SGHNT and CDR2 YYREEE (reference sequence). This CDR3 comprises 15 residues. The CDR3: CASSFKTGGGETQYF. DNA for the CDR3: TGTGCCAGCAGCTTTAAGACAGGGGGCGGGGAGACCCAGTACTTC.